This is a list of T cell receptor beta chains from one sample in a study of blood T cell repertoires in COVID-19. This table comes from immunoSEQ multiplex PCR, and its TCRdb copy is limited to in-frame clones, with some not included. The table lists under 350,000 clones, 80% to 90% of them singletons, with approximately 4.2% in the top ten. Sequencing was carried out using peripheral blood. These receptors all stem from a man aged 40-50 years with acute or convalescent COVID-19. Both conserved end residues are part of each CDR3. Each record gives: D gene, J gene, clone size, V gene, CDR3 DNA, CDR3 protein. A D gene is named only where the DNA matches it firmly. Expanded clones are given a class, and other clones once, few, many or no size at all.

>.|TRBJ1-1|.|TRBV5-1
TGCGCCAGCAGCTTACAGGGCCCGAACACTGAAGCTTTCTTT
CASSLQGPNTEAFF
>.|TRBJ2-3|.|TRBV5-1
TGCGCCAGCAGCTTGGACAGAGGCACAGATACGCAGTATTTT
CASSLDRGTDTQYF
>.|TRBJ1-1|once|TRBV4-1
TGCGCCAGCAGCCAAGTTGCCAGGAACCCGATGAACACTGAAGCTTTCTTT
CASSQVARNPMNTEAFF
>.|TRBJ1-2|.|TRBV20-1
TGCAGTGCTTACGACGGGATAGGCTACACCTTC
CSAYDGIGYTF
>TRBD1|TRBJ1-6|.|TRBV10-3
TGTGCCATCAGTGATCGGACAGGGGGCTCGGATTCACCCCTCCACTTT
CAISDRTGGSDSPLHF
>.|TRBJ1-2|.|TRBV12-3/TRBV12-4
TGTGCCAGCAGCCCAGGATGGGGGCGTGTCTACACCTTC
CASSPGWGRVYTF
>.|TRBJ1-5|few|TRBV7-9
TGTGCCAGCAGCCCATTTGGCGGTTCCGGTCAGCCCCAGCATTTT
CASSPFGGSGQPQHF
>.|TRBJ1-6|.|TRBV28
TGTGCCAGCAGTTTAATCAGTCCAAGCTCCTATAATTCACCCCTCCACTTT
CASSLISPSSYNSPLHF
>.|TRBJ1-3|.|TRBV9
TGTGCCAGCACTCGATCAGGAGGCTCTGGAAACACCATATATTTT
CASTRSGGSGNTIYF
>.|TRBJ2-7|once|TRBV7-8
TGTGCCAGCAGCTTAGAACCTCGCGGCACGACCTACGAGCAGTACTTC
CASSLEPRGTTYEQYF
>.|TRBJ1-1|.|TRBV5-1
TGCGCCAGCAGCCCCCGGGGGGGAGCTAACACTGAAGCTTTCTTT
CASSPRGGANTEAFF
>TRBD1|TRBJ2-2|.|TRBV27
TGTGCCAGCAGACGACAGGGTAACACCGGGGAGCTGTTTTTT
CASRRQGNTGELFF
>.|TRBJ1-2|.|TRBV29-1
TGCAGCGTTTATATAGGGAGAGGCTACACCTTC
CSVYIGRGYTF
>TRBD2|TRBJ2-4|.|TRBV6-5
TGTGCCAGCAGCTCTAGCGGGGGAGCCATTCAGTACTTC
CASSSSGGAIQYF
>TRBD1|TRBJ2-2|.|TRBV15
TGTGCCACCAGCAGAACCCGGACAGGGAGCACCGGGGAGCTGTTTTTT
CATSRTRTGSTGELFF
>.|TRBJ1-2|.|TRBV6-5
TGTGCCAGCAGTTCCCGCGGACAGTTAGAAGGCTACACCTTC
CASSSRGQLEGYTF
>TRBD1|TRBJ1-6|.|TRBV9
TGTGCCAGCAGCGTATGGGGACAGGGTAATTCACCCCTCCACTTT
CASSVWGQGNSPLHF
>TRBD1|TRBJ2-7|.|TRBV5-5
TGTGCCAGCAGCTTCGCAGGGGGAGCGTTGTGGGAGCAGTACTTC
CASSFAGGALWEQYF
>TRBD1|TRBJ2-2|.|TRBV6-4
TGTGCCATGTGGACAGGGAGGAACACCGGGGAGCTGTTTTTT
CAMWTGRNTGELFF
>.|TRBJ2-2|.|TRBV5-1
TGCGCCAGCAGCCTACAGGGGAACACCGGGGAGCTGTTTTTT
CASSLQGNTGELFF
>TRBD2|TRBJ2-7|.|TRBV29-1
TGCAGCGTTGGATCCCGGACTAGCCACGAGCAGTACTTC
CSVGSRTSHEQYF
>.|TRBJ2-7|.|TRBV4-2
TGTGCCAGCAGCCAGATCGGGGGAGGGGGCTACGAGCAGTACTTC
CASSQIGGGGYEQYF
>.|TRBJ1-2|.|TRBV11-2
TGTGCCAGCAGCCCCACAACAGGGAAAAGTGGCTACACCTTC
CASSPTTGKSGYTF
>.|TRBJ2-3|.|TRBV3-1/TRBV3-2
TGTGCCAGCAGCCAAGTGGTCGGGACTCCATTCACAGATACGCAGTATTTT
CASSQVVGTPFTDTQYF
>.|TRBJ1-2|.|TRBV6-4
TGTGCCAGCAGTGACTCCAATGTTAACTATGGCTACACCTTC
CASSDSNVNYGYTF
>TRBD1|TRBJ1-1|.|TRBV19
TGTGCCAGTAGTACATGGGACAGGGGATTGAACACTGAAGCTTTCTTT
CASSTWDRGLNTEAFF
>.|TRBJ1-1|.|TRBV3-1/TRBV3-2
TGTGCCAGCAGCCACGGACAGCTTGAAGCTTTCTTT
CASSHGQLEAFF
>.|TRBJ1-1|.|TRBV7-2
TGTGCCAGCGGGCTCGGGGTGAACACTGAAGCTTTCTTT
CASGLGVNTEAFF
>TRBD1|TRBJ1-2|.|TRBV27
TGTGCCAGCAGTCTGAACCCGACAGGGGACGGCTACACCTTC
CASSLNPTGDGYTF
>.|TRBJ1-2|.|TRBV6-6
TGTGCCAGCAGCCGGACAGAGAACTATGGCTACACCTTC
CASSRTENYGYTF
>.|TRBJ1-2|.|TRBV7-2
TGTGCCAGCAGCTCCGGACAGCCCTATGGCTACACCTTC
CASSSGQPYGYTF
>TRBD1|TRBJ1-3|.|TRBV2
TGTGCCAGCAGTGGGGACAGGGCATACACCATATATTTT
CASSGDRAYTIYF
>TRBD2|TRBJ2-7|.|TRBV5-5
TGTGCCAGCAGACCCTCTCTCACTAGCGTCTCCTACGAGCAGTACTTC
CASRPSLTSVSYEQYF
>TRBD2|TRBJ2-1|.|TRBV7-9
TGTGCCAGCAGCTTCAGTCCAGCGGGGGGCTTCAATGAGCAGTTCTTC
CASSFSPAGGFNEQFF
>.|TRBJ1-2|.|TRBV5-6
TGTGCCAGCAGCCCAATATCAGCTAACTATGGCTACACCTTC
CASSPISANYGYTF
>TRBD1|TRBJ2-7|.|TRBV7-2
TGTGCCAGCAGCGGGGGACAGGGGACCGGGGAGCAGTACTTC
CASSGGQGTGEQYF
>.|TRBJ1-2|few|TRBV27
TGTGCCAGCAGTTTATCGGCGCGGCGGGGAGGCTATGGCTACACCTTC
CASSLSARRGGYGYTF
>TRBD1|TRBJ1-4|once|TRBV3-1/TRBV3-2
TGTGCCAGCAGCCAAGCCGGACAGGGATCTAATGAAAAACTGTTTTTT
CASSQAGQGSNEKLFF
>.|TRBJ2-7|.|TRBV10-2
TGCGCCAGCAGTGAGATAGGACAGCCGCCCTACGAGCAGTACTTC
CASSEIGQPPYEQYF
>TRBD1|TRBJ1-1|once|TRBV6-6
TGTGCCAGCAGCTACCAGGACAGGGAATCTGAAGCTTTCTTT
CASSYQDRESEAFF
>TRBD1|TRBJ1-6|.|TRBV5-1
TGCGCCAGCAGTCTGGACAGGGGGCGTTCACCCCTCCACTTT
CASSLDRGRSPLHF
>.|TRBJ1-2|.|TRBV9
TGTGCCAGCAGCGTAGACGGGGGTTGGGACTATGGCTACACCTTC
CASSVDGGWDYGYTF
>TRBD1|TRBJ1-5|.|TRBV7-8
TGTGCCAGCAGCTTAGGATCCGGACAGGGGTTCAATCAGCCCCAGCATTTT
CASSLGSGQGFNQPQHF
>TRBD1|TRBJ1-1|.|TRBV6-5
TGTGCCAGCAGCGCACCGGGACAGGCTAACACTGAAGCTTTCTTT
CASSAPGQANTEAFF
>TRBD1|TRBJ1-2|.|TRBV19
TGTGCCAGTACCCCAGCAGGGGGGTTCTATGGCTACACCTTC
CASTPAGGFYGYTF
>.|TRBJ1-1|.|TRBV5-6
TGTGCCTCAAGGGGTGGCACTGAAGCTTTCTTT
CASRGGTEAFF
>TRBD1|TRBJ1-1|.|TRBV9
TGTGCCAGCAGCGGACCGGGACAGGGGGTCTCTGAAGCTTTCTTT
CASSGPGQGVSEAFF
>.|TRBJ2-6|.|TRBV19
TGTGCCAGTAGTCCCAGGGGATCAGGGGCCAACGTCCTGACTTTC
CASSPRGSGANVLTF
>TRBD1|TRBJ1-1|.|TRBV5-6
TGTGCCAGCAGCGGGACCAGGACAGGAAACACTGAAGCTTTCTTT
CASSGTRTGNTEAFF
>TRBD1|TRBJ1-6|once|TRBV6-1
TGTGCCAGCAGTGAGGTACAGGGGAATTCACCCCTCCACTTT
CASSEVQGNSPLHF
>.|TRBJ1-1|few|TRBV30
TGTGCCTGGATTATGCGGAATGAAGCTTTCTTT
CAWIMRNEAFF
>TRBD1|TRBJ1-1|.|TRBV7-2
TGTGCCAGCAGCTTCGACAGGGGCCCATACCCCGCTTTCTTT
CASSFDRGPYPAFF
>TRBD2|TRBJ2-1|.|TRBV12-5
TGTGCTAGTGGTTTGGTAAAAGGGCTAGCGGGGGAAGGAGATGAGCAGTTCTTC
CASGLVKGLAGEGDEQFF
>TRBD2|TRBJ2-7|.|TRBV6-5
TGTGCCAGCAGTTACTCCCGGGACTATGATTACGAGCAGTACTTC
CASSYSRDYDYEQYF
>.|TRBJ1-5|.|TRBV2
TGTGCCAGCAATCTCGGTAAAGAACAGCCCCAGCATTTT
CASNLGKEQPQHF
>.|TRBJ1-2|.|TRBV6-5
TGTGCCAGCAGTTACTCGAGGCAGAACTATGGCTACACCTTC
CASSYSRQNYGYTF
>.|TRBJ1-1|.|TRBV5-5
TGTGCCAGCAGCTTGGCTACCTGGAACACTGAAGCTTTCTTT
CASSLATWNTEAFF
>TRBD1|TRBJ1-2|.|TRBV7-9
TGTGCCAGCAGCCCTCGACAGGGGAACTATGGCTACACCTTC
CASSPRQGNYGYTF
>TRBD1|TRBJ2-7|.|TRBV4-2
TGTGCCAGCAGCCAAGATCGGACAGGGTCCCCCTACGAGCAGTACTTC
CASSQDRTGSPYEQYF
>TRBD1|TRBJ1-2|.|TRBV18
TGTGCCAGCTCACCATTCGGGCAGGGGGAAGGAGGTGGCTACACCTTC
CASSPFGQGEGGGYTF